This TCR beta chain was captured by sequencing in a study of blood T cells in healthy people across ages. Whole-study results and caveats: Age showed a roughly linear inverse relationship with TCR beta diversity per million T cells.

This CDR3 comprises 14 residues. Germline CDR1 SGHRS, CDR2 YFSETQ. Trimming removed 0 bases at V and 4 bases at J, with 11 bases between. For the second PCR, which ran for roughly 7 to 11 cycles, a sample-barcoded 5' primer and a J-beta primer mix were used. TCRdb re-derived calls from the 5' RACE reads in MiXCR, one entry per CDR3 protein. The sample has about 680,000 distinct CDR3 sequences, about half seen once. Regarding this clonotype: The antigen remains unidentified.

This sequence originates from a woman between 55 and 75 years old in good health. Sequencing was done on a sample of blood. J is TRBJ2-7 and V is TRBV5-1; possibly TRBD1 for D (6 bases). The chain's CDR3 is CASSLEQGTYEQYF. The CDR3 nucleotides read TGCGCCAGCAGCTTGGAACAGGGCACGTACGAGCAGTACTTC. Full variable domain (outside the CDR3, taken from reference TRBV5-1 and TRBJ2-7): KAGVTQTPRYLIKTRGQQVTLSCSPISGHRSVSWYQQTPGQGLQFLFEYFSETQRNKGNFPGRFSGRQFSNSRSEMNVSTLELGDSALYLCASSLEQGTYEQYFGPGTRLTVT.